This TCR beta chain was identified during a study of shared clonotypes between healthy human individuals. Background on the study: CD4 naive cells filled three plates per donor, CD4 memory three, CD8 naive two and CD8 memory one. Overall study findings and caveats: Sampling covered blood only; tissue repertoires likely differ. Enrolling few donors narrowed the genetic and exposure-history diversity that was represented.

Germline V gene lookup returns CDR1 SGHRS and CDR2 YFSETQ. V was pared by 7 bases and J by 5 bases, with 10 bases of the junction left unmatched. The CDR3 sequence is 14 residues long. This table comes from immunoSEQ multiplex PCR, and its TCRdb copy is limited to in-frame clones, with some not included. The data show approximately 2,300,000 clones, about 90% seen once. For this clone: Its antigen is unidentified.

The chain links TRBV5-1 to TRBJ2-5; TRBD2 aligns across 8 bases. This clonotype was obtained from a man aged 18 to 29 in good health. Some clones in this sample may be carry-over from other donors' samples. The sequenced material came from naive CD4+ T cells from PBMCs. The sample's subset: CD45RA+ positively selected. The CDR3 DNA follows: TGCGCCAGCGGACCAGCGGGAGTGGGGGAGACCCAGTACTTC. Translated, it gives CASGPAGVGETQYF.